This TCR beta chain originates from a study of blood T cell repertoires in COVID-19. Overall study context: From the United States, Italy and Spain came samples of acute and convalescent COVID-19.

Patients in Seattle were enrolled during active infection, then followed longitudinally. The CDR3 runs to 16 residues. Unmatched junction bases numbered 10, after V lost 0 bases and J lost 5 bases. Looked up from germline, CDR1 is SGHRS and CDR2 is YFSETQ. The table came from immunoSEQ multiplex PCR; TCRdb's copy has only in-frame clones and leaves some out. Among about 120,000 clones listed, about 90% were seen once. The V gene is TRBV5-1, the J gene TRBJ1-2; 7 nucleotides match TRBD1. The TCR originated in a woman aged 55-75 years with COVID-19, enrolled during active disease. The sequenced sample consisted of peripheral blood. The CDR3 region is CASSLALQGPGYGYTF. Here the CDR3 DNA reads TGCGCCAGCAGCTTGGCCCTACAGGGGCCCGGATATGGCTACACCTTC.